This T cell receptor (beta chain) was captured by sequencing in a study of OX40 agonist ivuxolimab in advanced cancers. Produced via immunoSEQ multiplex PCR; TCRdb's table is partial and in-frame only. The sample consists of roughly 25,000 clones, roughly 90% of them appearing once. In this sample, this clone turned up once. The germline V gene encodes CDR1 MNHEY and CDR2 SVGAGI. The CDR3 contains 14 residues. Trimming left V 7 bases short and J 2 bases short, with 14 bases between. The input for sequencing was CD4+ or CD8+ T cells sorted from blood, taken in a trial of the OX40 agonist ivuxolimab. This sequence originates from an adult with an advanced solid tumor such as melanoma, head and neck, liver or kidney cancer. The chain uses TRBV6-5 and TRBJ1-1, with D hard to call. CDR3 sequence reads: CASTRGVANTEAFF. Written as DNA, the CDR3 is TGTGCCAGCACCCGCGGGGTGGCTAACACTGAAGCTTTCTTT.